A selection of T cell receptor beta chains follows, all from one sample in a study of T cell repertoires in cytomegalovirus infection. These receptors are not linked to any known antigen. TCRdb independently ran MiXCR on the reads; one entry per CDR3 protein. The table records roughly 34,000 distinct CDR3 sequences, about 52% of them present only once. This specimen was CD8+ T cells from cultured PBMCs, taken from culture after CMV antigen stimulation. Source of these receptors: a human donor in good health (CMV status not recorded). Some clones in this sample may be carry-over from other donors' samples. Each CDR3 is given with its conserved first and last residue. The D gene is left open where the match is weak. Clone size is given for some rows only: seen once, a few or many times, or a class if the clone is expanded.

clone size: NA; D gene: TRBD2; CDR3 length: 14; V gene: TRBV28; J gene: TRBJ2-3; CDR3 protein: CASSPSGYTDTQYF; CDR3 DNA: TGTGCCAGCAGCCCTAGCGGGTACACAGATACGCAGTATTTT
clone size: NA; D gene: NA; CDR3 length: 11; V gene: TRBV7-2; J gene: TRBJ2-7; CDR3 protein: CASSSTYEQYF; CDR3 DNA: TGTGCCAGCAGCTCCACCTACGAGCAGTACTTC
clone size: many; D gene: NA; CDR3 length: 12; V gene: TRBV12-5; J gene: TRBJ1-1; CDR3 protein: CASGVGGIEAFF; CDR3 DNA: TGTGCTAGTGGTGTAGGGGGGATTGAAGCTTTCTTT
clone size: few; D gene: TRBD2; CDR3 length: 14; V gene: TRBV7-1; J gene: TRBJ2-5; CDR3 protein: CASSPGLAGDFQYF; CDR3 DNA: TGTGCCAGCAGCCCGGGACTAGCGGGGGATTTCCAGTACTTC
clone size: NA; D gene: TRBD2; CDR3 length: 18; V gene: TRBV24-1; J gene: TRBJ2-1; CDR3 protein: CATSEGSRLAAFYNEQFF; CDR3 DNA: TGTGCCACCAGTGAAGGATCCCGACTAGCGGCATTCTACAATGAGCAGTTCTTC
clone size: NA; D gene: TRBD1; CDR3 length: 14; V gene: TRBV10-3; J gene: TRBJ2-7; CDR3 protein: CAISESAGGYEQYF; CDR3 DNA: TGTGCCATCAGTGAGTCCGCAGGGGGATACGAGCAGTACTTC
clone size: few; D gene: TRBD2; CDR3 length: 15; V gene: TRBV7-2; J gene: TRBJ2-7; CDR3 protein: CASSQIGGGGYEQYF; CDR3 DNA: TGTGCCAGCAGTCAAATTGGCGGGGGGGGATACGAGCAGTACTTC
clone size: few; D gene: NA; CDR3 length: 12; V gene: TRBV6-6; J gene: TRBJ1-1; CDR3 protein: CASSYTNTEAFF; CDR3 DNA: TGTGCCAGCAGTTACACGAACACTGAAGCTTTCTTT
clone size: NA; D gene: TRBD1; CDR3 length: 15; V gene: TRBV6-1; J gene: TRBJ2-1; CDR3 protein: CASSFGQGEDNEQFF; CDR3 DNA: TGTGCCAGCAGTTTCGGACAGGGGGAAGACAATGAGCAGTTCTTC
clone size: few; D gene: NA; CDR3 length: 12; V gene: TRBV6-1; J gene: TRBJ1-1; CDR3 protein: CASGRGLAEAFF; CDR3 DNA: TGTGCCAGCGGTCGGGGTCTCGCTGAAGCTTTCTTT
clone size: NA; D gene: NA; CDR3 length: 13; V gene: TRBV7-2; J gene: TRBJ2-1; CDR3 protein: CASSVWGNYEQFF; CDR3 DNA: TGTGCCAGCAGCGTCTGGGGAAACTATGAGCAGTTCTTC
clone size: NA; D gene: NA; CDR3 length: 15; V gene: TRBV7-9; J gene: TRBJ2-2; CDR3 protein: CASSLVPDLSGELFF; CDR3 DNA: TGTGCCAGCAGCTTAGTACCCGACTTATCCGGGGAGCTGTTTTTT
clone size: few; D gene: NA; CDR3 length: 16; V gene: TRBV6-5; J gene: TRBJ1-3; CDR3 protein: CASSSPTRDSGNTIYF; CDR3 DNA: TGTGCCAGCAGTTCACCAACCAGGGACTCTGGAAACACCATATATTTT
clone size: NA; D gene: TRBD1; CDR3 length: 15; V gene: TRBV7-2; J gene: TRBJ1-6; CDR3 protein: CASSLQQGGNSPLHF; CDR3 DNA: TGTGCCAGCAGCTTGCAACAGGGGGGAAATTCACCCCTCCACTTT
clone size: NA; D gene: NA; CDR3 length: 14; V gene: TRBV15; J gene: TRBJ2-7; CDR3 protein: CATSRDLPERQQYF; CDR3 DNA: TGTGCCACCAGCAGAGATCTTCCGGAGAGACAACAGTACTTC
clone size: few; D gene: TRBD1; CDR3 length: 15; V gene: TRBV7-6; J gene: TRBJ1-1; CDR3 protein: CASSGGTVPNTEAFF; CDR3 DNA: TGTGCCAGCAGCGGAGGGACAGTCCCTAACACTGAAGCTTTCTTT
clone size: many; D gene: NA; CDR3 length: 18; V gene: TRBV20-1; J gene: TRBJ2-5; CDR3 protein: CSALDAGGRALPQETQYF; CDR3 DNA: TGCAGTGCTTTAGACGCTGGGGGGCGCGCGCTCCCCCAAGAGACCCAGTACTTC
clone size: NA; D gene: TRBD2; CDR3 length: 17; V gene: TRBV4-1; J gene: TRBJ2-1; CDR3 protein: CASSQVTSGGWYNEQFF; CDR3 DNA: TGCGCCAGCAGCCAAGTGACTAGCGGGGGGTGGTACAATGAGCAGTTCTTC
clone size: NA; D gene: TRBD1; CDR3 length: 16; V gene: TRBV10-3; J gene: TRBJ1-2; CDR3 protein: CAISEPKQGARYGYTF; CDR3 DNA: TGTGCCATCAGTGAGCCGAAACAGGGGGCGCGGTATGGCTACACCTTC
clone size: few; D gene: NA; CDR3 length: 13; V gene: TRBV7-3; J gene: TRBJ1-2; CDR3 protein: CASSPGERYGYTF; CDR3 DNA: TGTGCCAGCAGCCCTGGAGAGCGCTATGGCTACACCTTC
clone size: few; D gene: TRBD1; CDR3 length: 18; V gene: TRBV7-8; J gene: TRBJ1-1; CDR3 protein: CASSFRDRVELMNTEAFF; CDR3 DNA: TGTGCCAGCAGCTTCCGGGACAGGGTTGAGCTCATGAACACTGAAGCTTTCTTT